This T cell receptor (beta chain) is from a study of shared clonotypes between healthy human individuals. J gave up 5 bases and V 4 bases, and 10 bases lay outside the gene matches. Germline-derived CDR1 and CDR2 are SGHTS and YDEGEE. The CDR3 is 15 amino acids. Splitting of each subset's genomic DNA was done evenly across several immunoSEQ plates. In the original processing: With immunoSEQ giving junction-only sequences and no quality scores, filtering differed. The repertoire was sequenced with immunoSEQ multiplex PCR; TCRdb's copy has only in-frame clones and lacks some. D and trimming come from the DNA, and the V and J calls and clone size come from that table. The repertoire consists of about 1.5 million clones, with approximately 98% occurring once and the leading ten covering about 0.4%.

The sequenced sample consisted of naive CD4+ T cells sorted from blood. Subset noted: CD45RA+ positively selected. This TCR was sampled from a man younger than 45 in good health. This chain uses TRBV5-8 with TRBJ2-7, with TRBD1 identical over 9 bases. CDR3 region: CASSLMGQGHHEQYF. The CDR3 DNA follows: TGTGCCAGCAGCCTTATGGGACAGGGACACCACGAGCAGTACTTC.